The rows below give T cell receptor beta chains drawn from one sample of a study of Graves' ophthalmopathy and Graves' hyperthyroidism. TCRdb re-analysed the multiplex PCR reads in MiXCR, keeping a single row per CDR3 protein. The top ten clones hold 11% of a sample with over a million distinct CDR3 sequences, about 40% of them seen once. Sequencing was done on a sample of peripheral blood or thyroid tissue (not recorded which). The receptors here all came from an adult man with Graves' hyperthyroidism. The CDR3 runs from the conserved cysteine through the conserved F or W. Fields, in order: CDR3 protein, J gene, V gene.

CDR3aa: CASSVGGVRAGANVLTF; j_gene: TRBJ2-6; v_gene: TRBV9
CDR3aa: CASSDRLILLNYGYTF; j_gene: TRBJ1-2; v_gene: TRBV7-2
CDR3aa: CASSQDVLRSGDSPLHF; j_gene: TRBJ1-6; v_gene: TRBV4-3
CDR3aa: CATSREQNNQPQHF; j_gene: TRBJ1-5; v_gene: TRBV15
CDR3aa: CASSYDVDRGNQPQHF; j_gene: TRBJ1-5; v_gene: TRBV12-3/TRBV12-4
CDR3aa: CSAQGGENYGYTF; j_gene: TRBJ1-2; v_gene: TRBV29-1
CDR3aa: CASSYTATGSDEQYF; j_gene: TRBJ2-7; v_gene: TRBV7-9
CDR3aa: CASSGGDSQETQYF; j_gene: TRBJ2-5; v_gene: TRBV2
CDR3aa: CSVEGLGVAAGNTIYF; j_gene: TRBJ1-3; v_gene: TRBV29-1
CDR3aa: CASADKGRSSYNSPLHF; j_gene: TRBJ1-6; v_gene: TRBV10-3
CDR3aa: CASSQGGGAYEQYF; j_gene: TRBJ2-7; v_gene: TRBV3-1
CDR3aa: CASSQSWGADVLTF; j_gene: TRBJ2-6; v_gene: TRBV7-9
CDR3aa: CASSEYPRGYYGYTF; j_gene: TRBJ1-2; v_gene: TRBV2
CDR3aa: CASSPGTAKIREQYF; j_gene: TRBJ2-7; v_gene: TRBV5-1
CDR3aa: CASSTPGQGTREKLFF; j_gene: TRBJ1-4; v_gene: TRBV7-2
CDR3aa: CASSLEPRRGQYF; j_gene: TRBJ2-7; v_gene: TRBV2
CDR3aa: CASRELGQGEDGYTF; j_gene: TRBJ1-2; v_gene: TRBV7-9
CDR3aa: CASSPLGGHQETQYF; j_gene: TRBJ2-5; v_gene: TRBV7-9
CDR3aa: CASSRVDVSYEQYF; j_gene: TRBJ2-7; v_gene: TRBV4-1
CDR3aa: CASSFLTRSGELFF; j_gene: TRBJ2-2; v_gene: TRBV12-3/TRBV12-4
CDR3aa: CASTRHQNTGELFF; j_gene: TRBJ2-2; v_gene: TRBV12-3/TRBV12-4
CDR3aa: CASSEDGVYGYTF; j_gene: TRBJ1-2; v_gene: TRBV2
CDR3aa: CSAGGGLASYEQYF; j_gene: TRBJ2-7; v_gene: TRBV29-1
CDR3aa: CASSERVYTGELFF; j_gene: TRBJ2-2; v_gene: TRBV10-2
CDR3aa: CASSLRDPSSYEQYF; j_gene: TRBJ2-7; v_gene: TRBV13
CDR3aa: CASSGTSNDEQYF; j_gene: TRBJ2-7; v_gene: TRBV25-1
CDR3aa: CASSARGRGERGTGELFF; j_gene: TRBJ2-2; v_gene: TRBV6-4
CDR3aa: CAISELKRPSYELYF; j_gene: TRBJ2-5; v_gene: TRBV10-3
CDR3aa: CASTVSHEQYF; j_gene: TRBJ2-7; v_gene: TRBV28
CDR3aa: CATSENLPGQRKETQYF; j_gene: TRBJ2-5; v_gene: TRBV24-1
CDR3aa: CASKRGELFF; j_gene: TRBJ2-2; v_gene: TRBV6-2/TRBV6-3
CDR3aa: CAIQRAGASIGNSPLHF; j_gene: TRBJ1-6; v_gene: TRBV10-3
CDR3aa: CASSLNPNEQFF; j_gene: -; v_gene: TRBV7-3
CDR3aa: CASSLSSGGETDTQYF; j_gene: TRBJ2-3; v_gene: TRBV7-8
CDR3aa: CASSLDRDRGFGSDHSPLHF; j_gene: TRBJ1-6; v_gene: TRBV11-1
CDR3aa: CSSAPNRGAYEQYF; j_gene: TRBJ2-7; v_gene: TRBV29-1
CDR3aa: CASSYLKGAFF; j_gene: TRBJ1-1; v_gene: TRBV10-3
CDR3aa: CASSLVGGHKGYEQYF; j_gene: TRBJ2-7; v_gene: TRBV11-2
CDR3aa: CAISEGVSSYEQYF; j_gene: TRBJ2-7; v_gene: TRBV10-3
CDR3aa: CASSLAGNEAFF; j_gene: TRBJ1-1; v_gene: TRBV5-1
CDR3aa: CASSTSPSPNSYEQYF; j_gene: TRBJ2-7; v_gene: TRBV25-1
CDR3aa: CAISERSTGRYSNQPQHF; j_gene: TRBJ1-5; v_gene: TRBV10-3
CDR3aa: CATSDLRPGPKGRTQYF; j_gene: TRBJ2-7; v_gene: TRBV24-1
CDR3aa: CASSAGTGLNEKLFF; j_gene: TRBJ1-4; v_gene: TRBV5-1